This T cell receptor beta chain came from a study of T cell responses to AZD1222 COVID-19 vaccine. There are 14 residues in the CDR3. Trimming removed 8 bases from V and 2 bases from J, with 16 bases in between. CDR1 MNHEY and CDR2 SMNVEV come from the germline V gene (reference sequence). Overall study findings and caveats: A reported finding is that nearly half of spike-specific TCRs target unmutated variant regions. AZD1222 recipients seropositive at baseline numbered only six or seven.

A remark on this clone: As yet, its antigen is unknown.

Sequencing was performed with immunoSEQ multiplex PCR; in TCRdb, only in-frame clones are kept and a portion is missing. The sample records about 120,000 clones, about nine tenths being singletons. The receptor comes from an adult in good health. The sequencing used peripheral blood, collected on day 0 of AZD1222 vaccination. This chain joins TRBV27 and TRBJ2-7, with D tentatively TRBD2 (7 bases). The CDR3 DNA follows: TGTGCCAGCGGGCGGGGGCGCGACCCCTACGAGCAGTACTTC. It encodes CASGRGRDPYEQYF.